The present T cell receptor (beta chain) was sequenced within a study of blood T cells in healthy people across ages. This clonotype has a handful of counts. Trimming took 4 bases from V and 5 from J; bases not matched to a gene: 4. The CDR3 contains 15 residues. Germline CDR1 is KGHDR and CDR2 is SFDVKD. Primers used in a second PCR of roughly 6 to 12 cycles were a sample-barcoded 5' primer and a J-beta primer mix. TCRdb reprocessed the 5' RACE reads via MiXCR and lists one record per CDR3 protein. This table holds over 1,500,000 distinct CDR3 sequences, around 48% found once. Isolated per sample were at least 7 million PBMCs.

The sequencing input was blood. The rearrangement uses TRBV24-1 and TRBJ1-4, with 9 positions matching TRBD1. This TCR was recovered from a woman between 40 and 50 years old in good health. The CDR3 reads CATSDSGTGNEKLFF. In nucleotides, the CDR3 is TGTGCCACCAGTGACTCCGGGACAGGGAATGAAAAACTGTTTTTT.